The source of this TCR beta chain is a study of CD8+ T cells in alopecia areata. Extracted RNA was reverse transcribed into cDNA, the sequencing template. Produced via immunoSEQ multiplex PCR; TCRdb's table is partial and in-frame only. The data hold some 190,000 clones, with just under 65% observed a single time. CDR1 SQVTM and CDR2 ANQGSEA come from the germline V gene. The length of the CDR3 is 12 residues. Trimming pared 7 bases from V and 1 base from J, leaving 10 bases between. Noted treatment: oral pan-JAK inhibitor, 5-10 mg twice daily. This TCR came from a human donor with alopecia areata. Sequenced material: CD4+ T cells sorted from blood, taken between weeks 49 and 50, from a patient treated with tofacitinib. V and J are TRBV29-1 and TRBJ1-1; D gene uncertain. The CDR3 DNA reads TGCAGCGGATGGGAGTGGAACACTGAAGCTTTCTTT. Residues: CSGWEWNTEAFF.